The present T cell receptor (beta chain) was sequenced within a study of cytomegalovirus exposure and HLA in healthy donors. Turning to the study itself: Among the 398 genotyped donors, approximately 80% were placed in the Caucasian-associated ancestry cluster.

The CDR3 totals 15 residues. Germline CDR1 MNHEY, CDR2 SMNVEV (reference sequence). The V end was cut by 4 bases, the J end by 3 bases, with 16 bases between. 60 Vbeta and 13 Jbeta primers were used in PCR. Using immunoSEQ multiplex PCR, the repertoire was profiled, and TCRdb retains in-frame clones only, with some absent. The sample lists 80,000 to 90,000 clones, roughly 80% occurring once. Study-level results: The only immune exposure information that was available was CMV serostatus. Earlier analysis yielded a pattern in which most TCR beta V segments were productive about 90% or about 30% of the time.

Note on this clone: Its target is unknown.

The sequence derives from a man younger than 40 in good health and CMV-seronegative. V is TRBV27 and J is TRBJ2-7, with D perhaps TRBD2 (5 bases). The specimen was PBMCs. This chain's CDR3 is CASSYKDPRDYEQYF. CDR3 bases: TGTGCCAGCAGTTACAAGGACCCGAGGGACTACGAGCAGTACTTC.